This record covers a single TCR beta chain. This CDR3 region has 15 residues. Germline CDR1 and CDR2: LGHDT and YNNKEL (reference sequence). V lost 8 bases and J 5 bases, leaving 21 bases between the germline ends. This entry belongs to a study of blood T cell repertoires in COVID-19. The method was immunoSEQ multiplex PCR; TCRdb's version includes in-frame clones alone and lacks a portion of them. Of some 80,000 clones in the sample, about 86% were seen once. Sequencing was carried out using peripheral blood. V usage is TRBV3-1 (or the pseudogene TRBV3-2) and J usage is TRBJ2-5; a weak D match, TRBD1 (5 bases). The TCR comes from an elderly woman in a cohort sampled during active or convalescent COVID-19. The CDR3 is CASVKQSLPGETQYF. Written as DNA, the CDR3 is TGTGCCAGCGTCAAGCAGTCGCTCCCAGGGGAGACCCAGTACTTC.